This T cell receptor beta chain was identified during a study of T cell responses to AZD1222 COVID-19 vaccine. V shed 8 bases and J 7 bases; nucleotides not matched to a gene: 10. The CDR3 extends over 13 amino acids. CDR1 is MDHEN, CDR2 SYDVKM, per germline. For this clone: As yet, its antigen is unknown.

Profiled with immunoSEQ multiplex PCR; TCRdb holds only in-frame clones, not every one. The sample has under 150,000 clones; 85% to 95% are singletons. Study observations and caveats: Only a handful of AZD1222 recipients, several in all, had baseline seropositivity. Spike-specific TCR breadth and depth grew following two AZD1222 doses.

The sequence was obtained from an adult in good health. The rearrangement uses TRBV28 and TRBJ1-2; 7 nucleotides match TRBD1. The source material was peripheral blood, sampled on day 0 of MenACWY control vaccination. The CDR3 nucleotides are TGTGCCAGCTGGACCAGACAGGGAAGTGGCTACACCTTC. This encodes CASWTRQGSGYTF.